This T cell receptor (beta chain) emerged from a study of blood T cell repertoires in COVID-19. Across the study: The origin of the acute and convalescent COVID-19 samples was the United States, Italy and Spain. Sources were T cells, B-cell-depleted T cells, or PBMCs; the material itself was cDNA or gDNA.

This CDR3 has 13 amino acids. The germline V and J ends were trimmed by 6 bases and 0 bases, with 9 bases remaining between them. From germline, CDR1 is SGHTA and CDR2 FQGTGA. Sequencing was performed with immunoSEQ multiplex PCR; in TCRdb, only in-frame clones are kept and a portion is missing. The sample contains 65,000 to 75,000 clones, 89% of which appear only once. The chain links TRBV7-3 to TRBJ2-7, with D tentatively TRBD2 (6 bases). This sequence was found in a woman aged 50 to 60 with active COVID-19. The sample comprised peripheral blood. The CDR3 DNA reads TGTGCCAGCAGTATCGGGAGCTCCTACGAGCAGTACTTC. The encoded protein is CASSIGSSYEQYF.